These T cell receptor beta chains were read from a single sample in a study of human T cells and chemical hapten exposure. From the RACE reads, TCRdb called clonotypes with MiXCR, one entry per CDR3 protein. This table holds fewer than 85,000 distinct CDR3 sequences, around 9.3% found once. The specimen was whole blood. Receptor source: a female donor in good health. Some clones in this sample may be carry-over from other donors' samples. Each CDR3 is given with its conserved first and last residue. Fields, in order: D gene, clone size, V gene, J gene, CDR3 length, CDR3 DNA, CDR3 protein. The D gene is left open where the match is weak. Clone size is stated in some rows and not others, as once, few, many or a class when expanded.

-,few,TRBV10-3,TRBJ1-4,13,TGTGCCGCCACGGCATCTAGCGGGGAAAAACTGTTTTTT,CAATASSGEKLFF
-,few,TRBV12-3/TRBV12-4,TRBJ1-6,14,TGTGCCAGCAGACCACCAGGAAGTGGCTCACCCCTCCACTTT,CASRPPGSGSPLHF
-,few,TRBV6-5,TRBJ1-1,16,TGTGCCAGCAGTTACTCGAGAGCAGGGATGAACACTGAAGCTTTCTTT,CASSYSRAGMNTEAFF
TRBD1,few,TRBV20-1,TRBJ1-1,15,TGCAGTGCTATGTCGCCAAGACAGGGTTACACTGAAGCTTTCTTT,CSAMSPRQGYTEAFF
-,many,TRBV15,TRBJ2-1,15,TGTGCCACCAGCAGAGATCGTAAGGCCTACAATGAGCAGTTCTTC,CATSRDRKAYNEQFF
-,many,TRBV4-3,TRBJ1-2,12,TGCGCCAGCAGCCAATACGGGGACACCCCGATTTTC,CASSQYGDTPIF
-,many,TRBV10-3,TRBJ2-3,18,TGTGCCATCAGGGGGCAACTTGGGCGCGAGGGGCCCGCAGATACGCAGTATTTT,CAIRGQLGREGPADTQYF
-,many,TRBV5-1,TRBJ2-5,15,TGCGCCAGCAGCTTGGACCCTGACAGAGCAGGGACCCAGTACTTC,CASSLDPDRAGTQYF
-,many,TRBV5-1,TRBJ2-7,16,TGCGCCAGCAGCTTGCGCGTCTCCTTAAGCTCCTACGAGCAGTACTTC,CASSLRVSLSSYEQYF
-,many,TRBV7-2,TRBJ2-1,13,TGTGCCAGCAGCTTATCCGCCTACAATGAGCAGTTCTTC,CASSLSAYNEQFF
-,-,TRBV6-5,TRBJ2-6,16,TGTGCCAGCAGTTACTCTACGGGTTCTGGGGCCAACGTCCTGACTTTC,CASSYSTGSGANVLTF
-,many,TRBV4-1,TRBJ1-2,15,TGCGCCAGCAGCCAAGGTGGAGGGTCTGGCTATGGCTACACCTTC,CASSQGGGSGYGYTF
TRBD2,few,TRBV12-3/TRBV12-4,TRBJ2-5,17,TGTGCCAGCAGTTTAGGAGCTAGCGGGGGGGCGCGAGAGACCCAGTACTTC,CASSLGASGGARETQYF
-,many,TRBV5-5,TRBJ1-2,15,TGTGCCAGCAGCCCCCTCCCAGACAGGATCTATGGCTACACCTTC,CASSPLPDRIYGYTF
-,many,TRBV5-4,TRBJ2-5,17,TGTGCCAGCAGCATAGAACCCACCAGCGGGCCGCAAGAGACCCAGTACTTC,CASSIEPTSGPQETQYF
-,few,TRBV7-2,TRBJ2-4,16,TGTGCCAGCAGCTTAGAGGGTACGGTAGCCAAAAACATTCAGTACTTC,CASSLEGTVAKNIQYF
TRBD1,few,TRBV28,TRBJ2-4,15,TGTGCCAGCAGGGGACAGGGGGTGCGGGGAAACATTCAGTACTTC,CASRGQGVRGNIQYF
-,many,TRBV6-2/TRBV6-3,TRBJ1-5,16,TGTGCCAGCAGTTACTCGAATCGGGGGCAAGGGCAGCCCCAGCATTTT,CASSYSNRGQGQPQHF
TRBD2,-,TRBV7-3,TRBJ2-3,15,TGTGCCAGCGGTCTAGCGGGGGGCAGCGCAGATACGCAGTATTTT,CASGLAGGSADTQYF
TRBD2,many,TRBV29-1,TRBJ2-3,19,TGCAGCGTTGAGGGGACTAGCGGGGGGCCGGACTTTAGCACAGATACGCAGTATTTT,CSVEGTSGGPDFSTDTQYF
-,many,TRBV15,TRBJ1-4,17,TGTGCCACCAGTCCGGTCTTTGGGGAGAAGGAGGGGGAAAAACTGTTTTTT,CATSPVFGEKEGEKLFF
TRBD2,many,TRBV5-1,TRBJ2-3,17,TGCGCCAGCAGCTTGGCGGGAGGGGCTCAGTGGGCAGATACGCAGTATTTT,CASSLAGGAQWADTQYF
TRBD1,-,TRBV20-1,TRBJ1-1,13,TGCAGTGCTAGTCAGGGGGACGACACTGAAGCTTTCTTT,CSASQGDDTEAFF
-,many,TRBV7-2,TRBJ2-3,15,TGTGCCAGCAGCTTAGCCTTAGGCGTAAGCGATACGCAGTATTTT,CASSLALGVSDTQYF
TRBD1,-,TRBV6-1,TRBJ1-5,13,TGTGCCAGCAGTGGTTGGGACAGCACCTCCCAGCATTTT,CASSGWDSTSQHF
-,few,TRBV4-2,TRBJ1-1,15,TGTGCCAGCAGCCCTACCCTGGGGGGAGGCACTGAAGCTTTCTTT,CASSPTLGGGTEAFF
-,few,TRBV4-1,TRBJ2-3,16,TGCGCCAGCAGCCTCCGGTGGGGTCAGAGCGCAGATACGCAGTATTTT,CASSLRWGQSADTQYF
TRBD2,-,TRBV4-2,TRBJ2-1,15,TGTGCCAGCAGCCTGACTAGCGGGGATTACAATGAGCAGTTCTTC,CASSLTSGDYNEQFF